The clone carrying this T cell receptor beta chain was detected many times. Its specificity is not known. Trimming removed 2 bases from V and 0 bases from J; junction bases left unmatched: 12. The CDR3 runs 18 residues. Germline CDR1 SGHAT, CDR2 FQNNGV. The record originates from a study of CD8 T cells in ankylosing spondylitis. General observations from the study: Significant enrichment of disease-linked clones was reported in matched ankylosing spondylitis synovial fluid.

A single record per CDR3 protein comes from TCRdb applying MiXCR to the 5' RACE reads. The table has under 400,000 distinct CDR3 sequences, roughly 10% seen once. The chain is built from TRBV11-2 and TRBJ2-5; 7 bases agree with TRBD2. This TCR was recovered from a female donor with ankylosing spondylitis or in good health (not recorded which). The sample taken for sequencing was blood, either unsorted or a sorted T cell fraction (not recorded which). The CDR3, as DNA: TGTGCCAGCAGCTTACGATCCTCTAGCGGCCTGTACCAAGAGACCCAGTACTTC. This encodes CASSLRSSSGLYQETQYF. The full variable domain, rest sourced from reference TRBV11-2 and TRBJ2-5, is EAGVAQSPRYKIIEKRQSVAFWCNPISGHATLYWYQQILGQGPKLLIQFQNNGVVDDSQLPKDRFSAERLKGVDSTLKIQPAKLEDSAVYLCASSLRSSSGLYQETQYFGPGTRLLVL.